A selection of T cell receptor beta chains follows, all from one sample in a study of blood T cell repertoires in COVID-19. Sequencing was performed with immunoSEQ multiplex PCR; in TCRdb, only in-frame clones are kept and a portion is missing. The table includes 130,000 to 150,000 clones, approximately 84% detected once. The specimen was peripheral blood. Receptors originate from a human donor in a cohort sampled during active COVID-19. The CDR3 runs from the conserved cysteine through the conserved F or W. Each record gives: D gene, J gene, V gene, clone size, CDR3 DNA, CDR3 protein. D genes are given only for firm matches. Not every row has a clone size; where given, it reads once, few, many or a size class.

D gene: NA
J gene: TRBJ1-2
V gene: TRBV6-5
clone size: NA
CDR3 DNA: TGTGCCAGCAGTTCCCGCGGGGGATATGGCTACACCTTC
CDR3 protein: CASSSRGGYGYTF

D gene: TRBD1
J gene: TRBJ2-2
V gene: TRBV5-6
clone size: NA
CDR3 DNA: TGTGCCAGCAGCTTGGGGCAGGGGGCATGGGCCGGGGAGCTGTTTTTT
CDR3 protein: CASSLGQGAWAGELFF

D gene: TRBD2
J gene: TRBJ2-3
V gene: TRBV4-1
clone size: NA
CDR3 DNA: TGCGCCAGCAGCCAGCCGGGACTAGCCACAGATACGCAGTATTTT
CDR3 protein: CASSQPGLATDTQYF

D gene: TRBD1
J gene: TRBJ2-3
V gene: TRBV28
clone size: NA
CDR3 DNA: TGTGCCAGCAGTTTCCCCCGACAGGGTGGTGGGGATACGCAGTATTTT
CDR3 protein: CASSFPRQGGGDTQYF

D gene: TRBD2
J gene: TRBJ2-1
V gene: TRBV5-4
clone size: NA
CDR3 DNA: TGTGCCAGCAGCCTTAGCGGGGCCGGCAATGAGCAGTTCTTC
CDR3 protein: CASSLSGAGNEQFF

D gene: TRBD1
J gene: TRBJ1-1
V gene: TRBV5-1
clone size: NA
CDR3 DNA: TGCGCCAGCAGCAAAGACAGGGCGGGTAACACTGAAGCTTTCTTT
CDR3 protein: CASSKDRAGNTEAFF

D gene: NA
J gene: TRBJ2-6
V gene: TRBV4-3
clone size: NA
CDR3 DNA: TGCGCCAGCAGCCAAGATCGGGAAGTATCTGGGGCCAACGTCCTGACTTTC
CDR3 protein: CASSQDREVSGANVLTF

D gene: NA
J gene: TRBJ2-4
V gene: TRBV4-1
clone size: NA
CDR3 DNA: TGCGCCAGCAGCCAAGTTCCGGGTGAAACGATTCAGTACTTC
CDR3 protein: CASSQVPGETIQYF

D gene: NA
J gene: TRBJ2-7
V gene: TRBV21-1
clone size: NA
CDR3 DNA: TGTGCCAGCAGCAAAGGAGGGTACGACGGTCTCGAGCAGTACTTC
CDR3 protein: CASSKGGYDGLEQYF

D gene: NA
J gene: TRBJ1-1
V gene: TRBV2
clone size: NA
CDR3 DNA: TGTGCCAGCACCGCAGATAGGGAGACTGAAGCTTTCTTT
CDR3 protein: CASTADRETEAFF

D gene: NA
J gene: TRBJ1-1
V gene: TRBV18
clone size: NA
CDR3 DNA: TGTGCCAGCTCACCAGCAGGGCTAAACACTGAAGCTTTCTTT
CDR3 protein: CASSPAGLNTEAFF

D gene: TRBD2
J gene: TRBJ2-5
V gene: TRBV6-2/TRBV6-3
clone size: NA
CDR3 DNA: TGTGCCAGCAGTTACGGACTAGCGGGGGGTCTAGAGACCCAGTACTTC
CDR3 protein: CASSYGLAGGLETQYF

D gene: NA
J gene: TRBJ2-3
V gene: TRBV27
clone size: NA
CDR3 DNA: TGTGCCAGCAAGTCCGGCGGAGCAGATACGCAGTATTTT
CDR3 protein: CASKSGGADTQYF

D gene: NA
J gene: TRBJ1-1
V gene: TRBV6-6
clone size: NA
CDR3 DNA: TGTGCCAGCAGTTACCCCACCACTACGAGTCCGACTGAAGCTTTCTTT
CDR3 protein: CASSYPTTTSPTEAFF

D gene: NA
J gene: TRBJ1-6
V gene: TRBV18
clone size: NA
CDR3 DNA: TGTGCCAGCTCACCAGAGAACTATAATTCACCCCTCCACTTT
CDR3 protein: CASSPENYNSPLHF

D gene: NA
J gene: TRBJ1-1
V gene: TRBV2
clone size: NA
CDR3 DNA: TGTGCCAGCAGTGAAGCCTCCGTCGCGGCGGGGGCTTTCTTT
CDR3 protein: CASSEASVAAGAFF

D gene: TRBD2
J gene: TRBJ2-3
V gene: TRBV2
clone size: NA
CDR3 DNA: TGTGCCAGCAGAACCGGGACTAGCGGTTACACAGATACGCAGTATTTT
CDR3 protein: CASRTGTSGYTDTQYF

D gene: NA
J gene: TRBJ2-5
V gene: TRBV5-4
clone size: NA
CDR3 DNA: TGTGCCAGCAGCTTCGGTGGAGAGACCCAGTACTTC
CDR3 protein: CASSFGGETQYF

D gene: NA
J gene: TRBJ2-3
V gene: TRBV20-1
clone size: NA
CDR3 DNA: TGCAGTGCTAGTGGTGGCGGGGCAGATACGCAGTATTTT
CDR3 protein: CSASGGGADTQYF

D gene: NA
J gene: TRBJ2-7
V gene: TRBV9
clone size: NA
CDR3 DNA: TGTGCCAGCAGCGTAGACGGCGGCGGGGTTTACGAGCAGTACTTC
CDR3 protein: CASSVDGGGVYEQYF

D gene: NA
J gene: TRBJ2-7
V gene: TRBV25-1
clone size: NA
CDR3 DNA: TGTGCCAGCCAGTCTGCCTACGAGCAGTACTTC
CDR3 protein: CASQSAYEQYF

D gene: NA
J gene: TRBJ2-7
V gene: TRBV9
clone size: NA
CDR3 DNA: TGTGCCAGCAGCCGGGACAAGGGAAACGAGCAGTACTTC
CDR3 protein: CASSRDKGNEQYF

D gene: NA
J gene: TRBJ2-5
V gene: TRBV5-4
clone size: NA
CDR3 DNA: TGTGCCAGCAGCTTGGGGGCCCAAGAGACCCAGTACTTC
CDR3 protein: CASSLGAQETQYF

D gene: TRBD2
J gene: TRBJ2-2
V gene: TRBV9
clone size: NA
CDR3 DNA: TGTGCCAGCAGCGAAGGACTAGCGGCTCTCGGGGAGCTGTTTTTT
CDR3 protein: CASSEGLAALGELFF

D gene: NA
J gene: TRBJ2-2
V gene: TRBV7-8
clone size: NA
CDR3 DNA: TGTGCCAGCAGCTTAGCGTCAGGGCGCACCGGGGAGCTGTTTTTT
CDR3 protein: CASSLASGRTGELFF

D gene: NA
J gene: TRBJ1-1
V gene: TRBV19
clone size: NA
CDR3 DNA: TGTGCCAGTAGTATAGATGTACAGATCAACACTGAAGCTTTCTTT
CDR3 protein: CASSIDVQINTEAFF

D gene: TRBD1
J gene: TRBJ1-2
V gene: TRBV7-2
clone size: NA
CDR3 DNA: TGTGCCAGCAGCGCCCAGGACAGGGAAAGAGGCTACACCTTC
CDR3 protein: CASSAQDRERGYTF

D gene: TRBD1
J gene: TRBJ2-3
V gene: TRBV24-1
clone size: NA
CDR3 DNA: TGTGCCACCAGTGACTCGCCCGGGACAGGGTCAGATACGCAGTATTTT
CDR3 protein: CATSDSPGTGSDTQYF

D gene: NA
J gene: TRBJ1-2
V gene: TRBV7-9
clone size: NA
CDR3 DNA: TGTGCCAGCAGTGAGGGTTTTGATGGCTACACCTTC
CDR3 protein: CASSEGFDGYTF

D gene: TRBD1
J gene: TRBJ1-1
V gene: TRBV30
clone size: once
CDR3 DNA: TGTGCCTGGACCCTACAGGGGCTGAGCACTGAAGCTTTCTTT
CDR3 protein: CAWTLQGLSTEAFF

D gene: TRBD2
J gene: TRBJ2-5
V gene: TRBV2
clone size: NA
CDR3 DNA: TGTGCCAGCAGTGTTGGACTAGCGGGGGGGCAAGAGACCCAGTACTTC
CDR3 protein: CASSVGLAGGQETQYF

D gene: NA
J gene: TRBJ2-7
V gene: TRBV29-1
clone size: NA
CDR3 DNA: TGCAGCGTTGAACTGGGAGGGGGCTACGAGCAGTACTTC
CDR3 protein: CSVELGGGYEQYF

D gene: NA
J gene: TRBJ1-5
V gene: TRBV6-4
clone size: once
CDR3 DNA: TGTGCCAGCCCGGTTACAGGGTCTGATAGCAATCAGCCCCAGCATTTT
CDR3 protein: CASPVTGSDSNQPQHF

D gene: TRBD2
J gene: TRBJ2-5
V gene: TRBV5-1
clone size: once
CDR3 DNA: TGCGCCAGCAGCCTGAGGACTAGCGGGGGGGATACCCAGTACTTC
CDR3 protein: CASSLRTSGGDTQYF

D gene: TRBD2
J gene: TRBJ2-3
V gene: TRBV11-2
clone size: NA
CDR3 DNA: TGTGCCAGCAGCAAAGGACTAGCGGTTAGCACAGATACGCAGTATTTT
CDR3 protein: CASSKGLAVSTDTQYF

D gene: NA
J gene: TRBJ1-1
V gene: TRBV2
clone size: NA
CDR3 DNA: TGTGCCAGCAGATTACGACAGGCGCTCCGACTGATCTTT
CDR3 protein: CASRLRQALRLIF

D gene: NA
J gene: TRBJ2-5
V gene: TRBV5-6
clone size: NA
CDR3 DNA: TGTGCCAGCAGCTTCGACCGCAGGGAAGAGACCCAGTACTTC
CDR3 protein: CASSFDRREETQYF

D gene: TRBD1
J gene: TRBJ1-5
V gene: TRBV2
clone size: NA
CDR3 DNA: TGTGCCAGCAGTGAATCAGGGGGCGATCAGCCCCAGCATTTT
CDR3 protein: CASSESGGDQPQHF

D gene: TRBD1
J gene: TRBJ1-1
V gene: TRBV18
clone size: NA
CDR3 DNA: TGTGCCAGCTCACCACCGACAGGGAGAGGCACTGAAGCTTTCTTT
CDR3 protein: CASSPPTGRGTEAFF

D gene: NA
J gene: TRBJ1-1
V gene: TRBV19
clone size: once
CDR3 DNA: TGTGCCAGTAGTGGTGCCACTAACACTGAAGCTTTCTTT
CDR3 protein: CASSGATNTEAFF

D gene: TRBD2
J gene: TRBJ2-1
V gene: TRBV5-4
clone size: NA
CDR3 DNA: TGTGCCAGCAGCTTACTCAGCGGGGGGTCGCCCGAGCAGTTCTTC
CDR3 protein: CASSLLSGGSPEQFF

D gene: NA
J gene: TRBJ2-3
V gene: TRBV3-1/TRBV3-2
clone size: NA
CDR3 DNA: TGTGCCAGCAGCCAAGCCCTAGCAACAGATACGCAGTATTTT
CDR3 protein: CASSQALATDTQYF